This T cell receptor (beta chain) came from a study of Ad26.COV2.S vaccination and SARS-CoV-2 variants. Across the study: The donor was enrolled in the Ad26.COV2.S arm of the COV1001 trial. In the study, Ad26.COV2.S was injected intramuscularly once, or twice 56 days apart.

Study conclusions and caveats: Individuals receiving vaccine had higher spike-specific TCR breadth than placebo recipients did.

The treatment here: about 20 received Ad26.COV2.S at low or high dose, single or two shots; 5 received placebo; per-sample allocation not given. Sampling was performed 63 days after the first vaccine or placebo injection. A Boston donor was an adult aged 18-55 years. TCRdb keeps only in-frame clones here, not all; method: immunoSEQ multiplex PCR. Here the sample spans over 400,000 clones, about 92% being singletons. Looked up from germline, CDR1 is MNHEY and CDR2 is SVGAGI. V was shortened by 5 bases and J by 0 bases, with 8 bases between the two germline ends. This CDR3 spans 14 amino acids. Concerning this clone: Its target is unknown.

The starting material was peripheral blood, obtained in a trial of Ad26.COV2.S vaccine versus placebo. The receptor's source is a person between 18 and 60 years old who received the Ad26.COV2.S COVID-19 vaccine or a placebo. The V call is TRBV6-5, the J call TRBJ1-3, with D unresolved. DNA of the CDR3: TGTGCCAGCAGTACCGATATCTCTGGAAACACCATATATTTT. It is translated as CASSTDISGNTIYF.